The next 3 T cell receptor beta chains were all read from a single sample in a study of shared clonotypes between healthy human individuals. Data came from immunoSEQ multiplex PCR; TCRdb stores just in-frame clones and leaves some out. The table shows 2 million to 2.5 million clones, with 90% to 97% occurring only once. The specimen sequenced was naive CD4+ T cells sorted from blood. Noted subset: CD45RA+ positively selected. The origin of the receptors is a man aged 18-30 years in good health.

The chain carries TRBV7-8 and TRBJ1-2, with a possible D match to TRBD1 (6 bases). V lost 1 base and J 4 bases, leaving 10 bases between the germline ends. This CDR3 is 14 amino acids long. Germline CDR1 is SGHVS and CDR2 is FQNEAQ. This chain's CDR3 is CASSLGGPPYGYTF. The DNA of the CDR3 is TGTGCCAGCAGCTTAGGGGGGCCCCCCTATGGCTACACCTTC.

A single count supports this clone. The genes are TRBV11-3 and TRBJ2-2; TRBD2 aligns across 7 bases. V dropped 4 bases and J dropped 5; count of bases not matched to a gene: 7. Germline V CDR1 and CDR2: SGHNT, YENEEA. CDR3 length: 15 residues. The CDR3 DNA is TGTGCCAGCAGCTACCGAAATAGCGGGACCGGGGAGCTGTTTTTT. Its translation: CASSYRNSGTGELFF. Full variable domain (missing parts from reference TRBV11-3 and TRBJ2-2): EAGVVQSPRYKIIEKKQPVAFWCNPISGHNTLYWYLQNLGQGPELLIRYENEEAVDDSQLPKDRFSAERLKGVDSTLKIQPAELGDSAVYLCASSYRNSGTGELFFGEGSRLTVL.

The chain uses TRBV4-1 and TRBJ1-2; D is perhaps TRBD1 (6 bases). Trimming took 3 bases from V and 10 from J, leaving 18 bases between them. The length of the CDR3 is 14 residues. Germline loops: CDR1 MGHRA, CDR2 YSYEKL. CDR3: CASSHPLGRGDYTF. The DNA for the CDR3 is TGCGCCAGCAGCCACCCTTTGGGCAGGGGCGACTACACCTTC.